This T cell receptor (beta chain) was retrieved from a study of OX40 agonist ivuxolimab in advanced cancers. Study in general: Age averaged around 60 years (range roughly 23 to 79), and less than 85% were male. Study-level findings and limits: In CD8+ T cells, expanded clones were on average more numerous than in CD4+.

A note on this clone: Its matching antigen is unknown. At one boundary the junction diverges from the germline segment, which might be a read error. Other DNA variants within this sample encode the same CDR3.

Sequencing used immunoSEQ multiplex PCR; TCRdb keeps in-frame clones, though not all of them. Of some 77,000 clones detected, around 88% appear once; the ten largest clones hold 2.5% to 3%. The CDR3 loop spans 18 amino acids. Germline CDR1 SGHVS, CDR2 FNYEAQ. Sequencing was performed on CD4+ or CD8+ T cells sorted from blood, taken in a trial of the OX40 agonist ivuxolimab. This chain links TRBV7-6 with TRBJ2-2; 12 bases map to TRBD2. The receptor comes from an adult with an advanced solid tumor such as melanoma, head and neck, liver or kidney cancer. CDR3 DNA: TGTGCTAGCAGCTTAGTTCCTAGCGGGAGGGAGAACACCGGGGAGCTGTTTTTT. It is translated as CASSLVPSGRENTGELFF.